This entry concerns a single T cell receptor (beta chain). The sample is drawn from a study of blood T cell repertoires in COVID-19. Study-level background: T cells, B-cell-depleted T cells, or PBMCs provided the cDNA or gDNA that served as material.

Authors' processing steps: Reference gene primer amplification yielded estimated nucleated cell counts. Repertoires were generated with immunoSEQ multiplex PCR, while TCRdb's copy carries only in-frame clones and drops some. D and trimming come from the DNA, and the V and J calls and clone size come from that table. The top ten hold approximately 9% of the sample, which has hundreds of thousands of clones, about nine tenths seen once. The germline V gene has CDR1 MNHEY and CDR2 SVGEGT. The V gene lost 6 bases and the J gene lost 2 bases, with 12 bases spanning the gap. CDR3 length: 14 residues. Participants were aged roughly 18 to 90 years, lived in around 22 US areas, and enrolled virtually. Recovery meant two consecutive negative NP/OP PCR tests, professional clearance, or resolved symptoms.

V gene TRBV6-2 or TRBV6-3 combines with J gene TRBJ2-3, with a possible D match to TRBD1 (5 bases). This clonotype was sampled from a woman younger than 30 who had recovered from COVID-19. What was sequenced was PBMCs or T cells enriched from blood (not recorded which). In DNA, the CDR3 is TGTGCCAGCAGCCAAGGGGCCTACACAGATACGCAGTATTTT. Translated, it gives CASSQGAYTDTQYF.